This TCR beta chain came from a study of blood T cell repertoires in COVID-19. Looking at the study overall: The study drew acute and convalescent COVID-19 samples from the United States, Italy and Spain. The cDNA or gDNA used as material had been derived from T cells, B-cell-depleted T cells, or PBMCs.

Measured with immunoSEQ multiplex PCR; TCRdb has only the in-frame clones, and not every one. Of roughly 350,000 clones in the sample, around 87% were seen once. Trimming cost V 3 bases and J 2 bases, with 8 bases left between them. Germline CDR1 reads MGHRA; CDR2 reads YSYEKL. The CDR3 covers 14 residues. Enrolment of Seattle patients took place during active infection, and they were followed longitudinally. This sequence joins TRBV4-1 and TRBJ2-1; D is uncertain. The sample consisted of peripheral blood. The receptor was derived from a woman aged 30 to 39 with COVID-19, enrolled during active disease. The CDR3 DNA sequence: TGCGCCAGCAGCCACCCGAGAACCTACAATGAGCAGTTCTTC. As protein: CASSHPRTYNEQFF.